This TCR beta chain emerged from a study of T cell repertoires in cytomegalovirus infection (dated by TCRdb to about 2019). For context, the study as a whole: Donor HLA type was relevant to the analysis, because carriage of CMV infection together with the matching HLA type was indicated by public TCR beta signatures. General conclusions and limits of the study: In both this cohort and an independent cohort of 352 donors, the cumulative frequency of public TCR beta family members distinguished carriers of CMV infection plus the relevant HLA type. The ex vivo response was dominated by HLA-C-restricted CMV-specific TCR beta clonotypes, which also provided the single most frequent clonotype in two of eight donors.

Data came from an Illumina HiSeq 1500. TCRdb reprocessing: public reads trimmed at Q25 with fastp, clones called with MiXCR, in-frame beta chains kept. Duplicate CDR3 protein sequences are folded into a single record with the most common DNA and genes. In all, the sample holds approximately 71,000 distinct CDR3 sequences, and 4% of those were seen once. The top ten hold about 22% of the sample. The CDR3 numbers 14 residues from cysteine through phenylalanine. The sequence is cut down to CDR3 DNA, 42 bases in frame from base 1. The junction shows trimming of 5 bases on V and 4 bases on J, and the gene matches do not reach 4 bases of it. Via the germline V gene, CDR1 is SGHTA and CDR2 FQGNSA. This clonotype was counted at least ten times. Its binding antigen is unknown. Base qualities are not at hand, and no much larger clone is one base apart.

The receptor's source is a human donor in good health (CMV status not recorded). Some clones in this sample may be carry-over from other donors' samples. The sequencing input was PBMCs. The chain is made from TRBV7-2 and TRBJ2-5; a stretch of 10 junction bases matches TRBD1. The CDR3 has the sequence CASSDRGPLETQYF. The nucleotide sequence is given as TGTGCCAGCAGCGACAGGGGGCCTTTAGAGACCCAGTACTTC.